This TCR beta chain was found in a study of beta chain features in type 1 diabetes. Study information: Examined across all samples were 90 million to 130 million sorted cells.

The authors obtained over 95% purity in all sorted populations. Sequenced material consisted of expressed TCRB transcripts (all of the isolated RNA was reverse transcribed). Here immunoSEQ multiplex PCR was the method, and the copy in TCRdb shows in-frame clones only, minus some. The table shows 50,000 or so clones, with about 40% occurring only once. This clone was seen a few times. Its antigen is currently unknown. General study points: Within patients, naive, central memory and Treg TCRB repertoires seemed more similar than within healthy donors. In all four CD4+ subsets, TCRB CDR3 length was significantly, moderately reduced in type 1 diabetes. There were fewer insertions and more deletions at the VDJ junctions of type 1 diabetes patients.

Source material: Tregs from blood. The clonotype was recovered from a man aged 30 to 39 with type 1 diabetes.

CDR3 residues: CASSQRQGGETQYF. The CDR3 bases are TGTGCCAGCAGCCAACGACAGGGAGGAGAGACCCAGTACTTC. The rearrangement links TRBV14 to TRBJ2-5; weak D call: TRBD1 (7 bases). The germline V gene encodes CDR1 SGHDN and CDR2 FVKESK. Trimming took off 2 bases at V and 4 bases at J, with 11 bases between the two ends. The CDR3 length is 14 residues.